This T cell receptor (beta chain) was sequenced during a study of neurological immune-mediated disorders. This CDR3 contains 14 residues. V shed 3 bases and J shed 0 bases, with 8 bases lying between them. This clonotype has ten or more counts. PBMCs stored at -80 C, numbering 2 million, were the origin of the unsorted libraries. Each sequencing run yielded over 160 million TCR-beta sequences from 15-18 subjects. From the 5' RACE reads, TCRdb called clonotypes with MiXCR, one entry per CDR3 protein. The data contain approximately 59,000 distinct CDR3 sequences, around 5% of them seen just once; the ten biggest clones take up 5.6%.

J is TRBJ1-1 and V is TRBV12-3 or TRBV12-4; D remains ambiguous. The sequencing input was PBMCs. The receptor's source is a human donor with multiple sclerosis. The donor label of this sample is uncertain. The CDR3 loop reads CASSFGFLNTEAFF. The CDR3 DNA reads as TGTGCCAGCAGTTTCGGGTTTTTGAACACTGAAGCTTTCTTT.